This T cell receptor beta chain emerged from a study of T cell responses to AZD1222 COVID-19 vaccine. Overall study: Investigators merged groups given second doses at roughly 4 or roughly 12 weeks.

The germline V and J ends were trimmed by 4 bases and 3 bases, with 13 bases remaining between them. Germline lookup yields CDR1 MGHRA and CDR2 YSYEKL. CDR3 size: 14 residues. With regard to this clone: Its antigen is unknown.

Study-wide points: Baseline seropositivity characterized only a handful of AZD1222 recipients. Among the donors, most were white British and more were female, and clonal diversity was possibly underestimated.

Using immunoSEQ multiplex PCR, the repertoire was profiled, and TCRdb retains in-frame clones only, with some absent. The sample records more than 250,000 clones, roughly 93% being singletons. The chain employs TRBV4-1 and TRBJ2-7; D is undetermined. This clonotype was obtained from an adult in good health. This material consisted of peripheral blood, taken on day 0 of AZD1222 vaccination. CDR3 sequence reads: CASSPRHARYEQYF. CDR3 nucleotides: TGCGCCAGCAGCCCTAGACACGCACGCTACGAGCAGTACTTC.